The 7 T cell receptor beta chains below all came from one sample that was sequenced in a study of T cell responses to AZD1222 COVID-19 vaccine. Only in-frame clones appear in the TCRdb table, and some are missing; sequencing was by immunoSEQ multiplex PCR. The profile shows under 200,000 clones, 90% to 95% of them singletons. The source was peripheral blood, collected on day 0 of AZD1222 vaccination. The receptor set was obtained from an adult in good health.

Written as DNA, the CDR3 is TGTGCCAGCAGCTATACCCTCCGACAGAACACTGAAGCTTTCTTT. It codes for CASSYTLRQNTEAFF. The chain recombines TRBV28 with TRBJ1-1; D gene uncertain. Between the trimmed V and J ends, which lost 6 bases and 1 base, there was a span of 15 bases. Germline CDR1 MDHEN, CDR2 SYDVKM. CDR3 size: 15 residues.

V and J are TRBV12-5 and TRBJ2-3, with D possibly called TRBD1 or TRBD2 (5 bases each). CDR3 length: 13 residues. Trimming shortened V by 4 bases and J by 6 bases, and 11 bases separated the two germline ends. From germline, CDR1 is LGHNT and CDR2 FRNRAP. As DNA, the CDR3 is TGTGCTAGTGGTTGGGGGAGCCGGGATACGCAGTATTTT. Translating it yields CASGWGSRDTQYF. Full variable domain (outside the CDR3, taken from reference TRBV12-5 and TRBJ2-3): DARVTQTPRHKVTEMGQEVTMRCQPILGHNTVFWYRQTMMQGLELLAYFRNRAPLDDSGMPKDRFSAEMPDATLATLKIQPSEPRDSAVYFCASGWGSRDTQYFGPGTRLTVL.

The chain is built from TRBV7-8 and TRBJ1-1; D is possibly TRBD1 (5 bases). With 3 bases removed from V and 5 bases from J, the gap between germline ends came to 16 bases. The CDR3 loop spans 15 amino acids. The V gene's germline CDR1 is SGHVS and CDR2 FQNEAQ. CDR3: CASSFGGGTNTEAFF. The CDR3 DNA reads as TGTGCCAGCAGCTTTGGGGGAGGCACGAATACTGAAGCTTTCTTT.

V is TRBV19 and J is TRBJ1-5; D possibly corresponds to TRBD1 (5 bases). This CDR3 is 13 amino acids long. Germline values: CDR1 LNHDA, CDR2 SQIVND (reference sequence). Trimming stripped 7 bases from V and 5 bases from J, with 12 bases between. The CDR3 sequence: CASKVPGDQPQHF. The CDR3 nucleotides read TGTGCCAGTAAGGTTCCGGGGGATCAGCCCCAGCATTTT.

The chain links TRBV6-5 to TRBJ1-3; 9 nucleotides line up with TRBD1. The CDR3 runs 14 residues. Losses at the gene ends were 6 bases for V and 3 bases for J; bases not matched to a gene: 3. Germline CDR1 and CDR2: MNHEY and SVGAGI. In nucleotides, the CDR3 is TGTGCCAGCAGACCGGGACAGGGTGGAAACACCATATATTTT. Its translation: CASRPGQGGNTIYF.

This clone was observed once. The chain has TRBV9 and TRBJ2-1, with 13 bases fitting TRBD2. Trimming removed 4 bases from V and 7 bases from J; junction bases left unmatched: 5. CDR1 is SGDLS and CDR2 is YYNGEE in the germline V gene. This CDR3 spans 15 amino acids. The CDR3 is CASSPGTSGMNEQFF. DNA for the CDR3: TGTGCCAGCAGCCCAGGGACTAGCGGGATGAATGAGCAGTTCTTC.

This sequence joins TRBV18 and TRBJ1-2; D possibly corresponds to TRBD1 (5 bases). Germline CDR1 reads KGHSH; CDR2 reads LQKENI. This CDR3 contains 14 residues. Trimming pared 3 bases from V and 8 bases from J, leaving 16 bases between. CDR3 coding DNA: TGTGCCAGCTCACCGTCGGGGGTGCTGGGGGGCTACACCTTC. This codes for CASSPSGVLGGYTF.